The 4 T cell receptor beta chains below come from one sample, sequenced in a study of OX40 agonist ivuxolimab in advanced cancers. Sequencing used immunoSEQ multiplex PCR; TCRdb keeps in-frame clones, though not all of them. This sample has about 73,000 clones, with roughly 86% found just once. The sample consisted of CD4+ or CD8+ T cells sorted from blood, taken in a trial of the OX40 agonist ivuxolimab. The receptors derive from an adult with an advanced solid tumor such as melanoma, head and neck, liver or kidney cancer.

The rearrangement joins TRBV28 to TRBJ2-2; maybe TRBD2 (6 bases). This CDR3 contains 15 residues. Between the trimmed V and J ends, which lost 8 bases and 4 bases, there was a span of 17 bases. Germline V gene lookup returns CDR1 MDHEN and CDR2 SYDVKM. The DNA of the CDR3 is TGTGCCAGCGGTAGTAACGGGGGAGGCACCGGGGAGCTGTTTTTT. This translates into CASGSNGGGTGELFF.

The J gene is TRBJ2-7, the V gene TRBV5-4, with TRBD1 matching over 7 bases. The CDR3 is made up of 14 amino acids. Germline assignment: CDR1 SGHNT and CDR2 YYREEE (reference sequence). V shed 0 bases and J 2 bases; nucleotides not matched to a gene: 2. This CDR3 is CASSLGDRAYEQYF. The CDR3, as DNA: TGTGCCAGCAGCTTGGGAGACAGGGCCTACGAGCAGTACTTC.

V usage is TRBV18 and J usage is TRBJ1-3, with TRBD1 matching 10 bases. Germline assignment: CDR1 KGHSH and CDR2 LQKENI. V lost 5 bases to trimming and J lost 3 bases; unmatched junction nucleotides: 7. The CDR3 covers 16 residues. The CDR3 DNA sequence: TGTGCCAGCTCATCAAGACAGGGGGCGCTTGGAAACACCATATATTTT. Residues: CASSSRQGALGNTIYF.

The chain uses TRBV28 and TRBJ2-3; TRBD1 matches at 11 bases. V shed 5 bases and J 0 bases; nucleotides not matched to a gene: 7. The CDR3 has 17 residues. CDR1 MDHEN and CDR2 SYDVKM come from the germline V gene. CDR3 sequence: CASSAGTGGFSTDTQYF. In nucleotides, the CDR3 is TGTGCCAGCAGTGCCGGGACAGGGGGTTTTAGCACAGATACGCAGTATTTT.